The 11 T cell receptor beta chains in this list originate from one sample, sequenced in a study of control samples from healthy donors and cancer patients. TCRdb's copy holds only in-frame clones and misses some; the assay was immunoSEQ multiplex PCR. The table lists over 20,000 clones, 82% of them singletons. Source material: PBMCs. All receptors come from a man aged 60 to 69 with colorectal cancer.

The V and J genes are TRBV7-9 and TRBJ1-2; no clear D. Germline V gene sequence: CDR1 SEHNR, CDR2 FQNEAQ (reference sequence). The CDR3 is 14 residues long. V was pared by 5 bases and J by 2 bases, with 12 bases between. The CDR3 here is CASSREVSNYGYTF. CDR3 nucleotide sequence: TGTGCCAGCAGCCGTGAGGTCAGCAACTATGGCTACACCTTC.

The chain has TRBV4-1 and TRBJ1-1; 7 bases agree with TRBD1. Germline trimming cut 1 base from V and 0 bases from J; bases unmatched to any gene: 11. The CDR3 loop spans 18 amino acids. Germline CDR1 reads MGHRA; CDR2 reads YSYEKL. In DNA, the CDR3 is TGCGCCAGCAGCCAAGGCAGGGGGGGATCCCAGATGAACACTGAAGCTTTCTTT. Its protein is CASSQGRGGSQMNTEAFF.

Worth noting for this clone: An end of the junction does not agree with germline; a read error may underlie this. The chain joins TRBV3-1 (or the pseudogene TRBV3-2) to TRBJ1-6, with unresolved D. The CDR3 loop spans 15 amino acids. The germline V gene encodes CDR1 LGHDT and CDR2 YNNKEL (reference sequence). The CDR3 reads CASSQGSVDGSPLHF. The CDR3, as DNA: TGTGCCAGCAGTCAAGGGAGTGTTGATGGTTCACCCCTCCACTTT.

The chain has TRBV7-9 and TRBJ1-2; a possible D gene is TRBD1 (5 bases). This CDR3 is 12 amino acids long. Germline CDR1 is SEHNR and CDR2 is FQNEAQ (reference sequence). Between the trimmed V and J ends, which lost 4 bases and 8 bases, there was a span of 11 bases. CDR3 sequence reads: CASSSSKGGYTF. Written as DNA, the CDR3 is TGTGCCAGCAGCTCCTCGAAGGGGGGCTACACCTTC.

The chain is built from TRBV4-1 and TRBJ1-1; D unclear. Germline CDR1 reads MGHRA; CDR2 reads YSYEKL. There are 16 residues in the CDR3. Trimming removed 2 bases from V and 3 bases from J, with 16 bases in between. The CDR3 coding sequence is TGCGCCAGCAGCCAAAGGACTCTCTTTCAGGACACTGAAGCTTTCTTT. This encodes CASSQRTLFQDTEAFF.

This rearrangement joins TRBV5-1 to TRBJ2-5; D remains unclear. This CDR3 region has 13 residues. Germline lookup yields CDR1 SGHRS and CDR2 YFSETQ. V was shortened by 4 bases and J by 1 base, with 8 bases between the two germline ends. CDR3 sequence: CASSANLQETQYF. The CDR3 region has the DNA TGCGCCAGCAGCGCAAACCTCCAAGAGACCCAGTACTTC.

This rearrangement joins TRBV3-1 (or the pseudogene TRBV3-2) to TRBJ1-2; 10 bases match TRBD1. CDR1 is LGHDT and CDR2 is YNNKEL in the germline V gene (reference sequence). Germline trimming cut 2 bases from V and 8 bases from J; bases unmatched to any gene: 8. CDR3 length: 15 residues. This CDR3 is CASSQSTGGAGGYTF. CDR3 bases: TGTGCCAGCAGCCAATCGACAGGGGGCGCTGGAGGCTACACCTTC.

The chain uses TRBV5-1 and TRBJ1-5; 7 bases line up with TRBD1. Germline loops: CDR1 SGHRS, CDR2 YFSETQ. The CDR3 is 15 amino acids. Trimming removed 4 bases from V and 4 bases from J; junction bases left unmatched: 8. CDR3 sequence: CASSRDGTDNQPQHF. The CDR3 DNA reads TGCGCCAGCAGCCGGGACGGGACAGATAATCAGCCCCAGCATTTT.

This clone was recorded a few times. This chain uses TRBV10-1 with TRBJ1-1; D may be TRBD1 (5 bases). V lost 3 bases and J lost 2, with 7 bases in between. This CDR3 has 13 residues. The V gene's germline CDR1 is WNHNN and CDR2 SYGVQD (reference sequence). Written as DNA, the CDR3 is TGCGCCAGCAGTGACAGGGTTAACACTGAAGCTTTCTTT. Translated: CASSDRVNTEAFF.

V usage is TRBV6-5 and J usage is TRBJ2-1, with TRBD2 as a possible D gene (5 bases). The V and J ends lost 6 bases and 6 bases respectively, with 15 bases between them. Germline-derived CDR1 and CDR2 are MNHEY and SVGAGI. This CDR3 contains 14 residues. In nucleotides, the CDR3 is TGTGCCAGCAGCACTAGTCCCTCCCCCAATGAGCAGTTCTTC. Translated: CASSTSPSPNEQFF.

The genes are TRBV29-1 and TRBJ2-3, with TRBD1 matching over 7 bases. Germline V gene data show CDR1 as SQVTM and CDR2 as ANQGSEA. This CDR3 contains 15 residues. J lost 0 bases, V lost 7 bases, and 10 bases had no gene match. In DNA form, the CDR3 reads TGCAGCGAGGGCCGGGACAGCCTTAGCACAGATACGCAGTATTTT. Translating gives CSEGRDSLSTDTQYF.